Shown below are 23 T cell receptor beta chains from a single sample sequenced in a study of T cells in localized non-small cell lung cancer. Libraries were prepared by immunoSEQ multiplex PCR; TCRdb keeps only in-frame clonotypes and omits some of them. The table includes some 140,000 clones, roughly 90% detected once. Sequenced here: peripheral blood, sampled before any cancer treatment. Every receptor here comes from a female donor older than 55 with stage I lung adenocarcinoma.

The J gene is TRBJ2-3, the V gene TRBV21-1; the listed D gene, TRBD1, was not tested against the DNA. TRBV21-1 is marked as a pseudogene. The CDR3 length is 14 residues. CDR3 nucleotides: TGTGCCAGCAAGGGGCCACGGGTCACAGATACGCAGTATTTT. This encodes CASKGPRVTDTQYF.

The CDR3 region is CASSYTGLAKNIQYF. The CDR3 DNA reads TGTGCCAGCAGCTACACAGGGTTAGCCAAAAACATTCAGTACTTC. The V call is TRBV7-9, the J call TRBJ2-4; D may be TRBD1 (6 bases). In germline, CDR1 is SEHNR, CDR2 FQNEAQ (reference sequence). Trimming pared 4 bases from V and 0 bases from J, leaving 10 bases between. The length of the CDR3 is 15 residues.

This chain joins TRBV27 and TRBJ2-3; 10 bases line up with TRBD2. V shed 2 bases, J shed 4 bases, and the junction held 3 bases outside the gene matches. CDR1 and CDR2 (germline): MNHEY, SMNVEV (reference sequence). The CDR3 is 15 residues long. The CDR3 nucleotides read TGTGCCAGCAGTTTACTAGCGGGAGTGGCAGATACGCAGTATTTT. This codes for CASSLLAGVADTQYF.

The chain employs TRBV7-2 and TRBJ2-3; D unresolved. Germline V gene lookup returns CDR1 SGHTA and CDR2 FQGNSA. Between the trimmed V and J ends, which lost 5 bases and 5 bases, there was a span of 14 bases. The CDR3 is 14 amino acids. CDR3 protein: CASSPLGLGDTQYF. Written as DNA, the CDR3 is TGTGCCAGCAGCCCCCTCGGGTTAGGAGATACGCAGTATTTT. Based on the CDR3 plus reference TRBV7-2 and TRBJ2-3, the full variable domain is GAGVSQSPSNKVTEKGKDVELRCDPISGHTALYWYRQSLGQGLEFLIYFQGNSAPDKSGLPSDRFSAERTGGSVSTLTIQRTQQEDSAVYLCASSPLGLGDTQYFGPGTRLTVL.

The chain couples TRBV27 to TRBJ2-5; TRBD1 or TRBD2 may be the D gene (5 bases each). The CDR3 contains 15 residues. The germline V gene encodes CDR1 MNHEY and CDR2 SMNVEV (reference sequence). V lost 6 bases, J lost 4 bases, and 18 bases lay in between. CDR3 in DNA: TGTGCCAGCAGCCAGGGAGAGGGTTGGAGAGAGACCCAGTACTTC. Translating gives CASSQGEGWRETQYF.

The chain carries TRBV9 and TRBJ2-1; the D gene is possibly TRBD1 (6 bases). Trimming stripped 2 bases from V and 2 bases from J, with 17 bases between. Germline V gene lookup returns CDR1 SGDLS and CDR2 YYNGEE. CDR3 length: 17 residues. CDR3 region: CASSVRGSGQPYNEQFF. CDR3 in DNA: TGTGCCAGCAGCGTGAGGGGGAGTGGGCAACCCTACAATGAGCAGTTCTTC.

This clone showed up just once. This chain joins TRBV7-3 and TRBJ2-3; D gene ambiguous. The V gene's germline CDR1 is SGHTA and CDR2 FQGTGA. CDR3 length: 13 residues. V lost 0 bases to trimming and J lost 2 bases, with 3 bases between them. Here the CDR3 reads CASSLTYTDTQYF. The CDR3 bases are TGTGCCAGCAGCTTAACCTACACAGATACGCAGTATTTT.

The gene calls are TRBV18 and TRBJ1-2, with D perhaps matching TRBD1 (5 bases). From germline, CDR1 is KGHSH and CDR2 LQKENI. The V end lost 4 bases, the J end lost 8 bases, and 23 bases lay between the germline ends. The CDR3 extends over 16 amino acids. Here the CDR3 reads CASSRDGLSRGEGYTF. The DNA of the CDR3 is TGTGCCAGCTCACGAGATGGCCTATCGAGGGGTGAAGGCTACACCTTC. Complete variable domain (other parts from reference TRBV18 and TRBJ1-2): NAGVMQNPRHLVRRRGQEARLRCSPMKGHSHVYWYRQLPEEGLKFMVYLQKENIIDESGMPKERFSAEFPKEGPSILRIQQVVRGDSAAYFCASSRDGLSRGEGYTFGSGTRLTVV.

The V call is TRBV7-3, the J call TRBJ2-7; weak D call: TRBD2 (5 bases). Trimming cost V 1 base and J 6 bases, with 10 bases left between them. CDR3 length: 13 residues. Per germline, CDR1 SGHTA and CDR2 FQGTGA. The CDR3 DNA reads as TGTGCCAGCAGCTTAAACGAGGGCGGCGAGCAGTACTTC. Translating gives CASSLNEGGEQYF.

V usage is TRBV19 and J usage is TRBJ2-4, with TRBD2 identical over 7 bases. The CDR3 sequence is 15 residues long. With 3 bases clipped from V and 7 bases from J, the junction kept 9 bases outside the gene matches. From germline, CDR1 is LNHDA and CDR2 SQIVND (reference sequence). CDR3 coding DNA: TGTGCCAGTAGTATTGGGAGGGGCCTTAAGAACATTCAGTACTTC. Amino acid sequence: CASSIGRGLKNIQYF.

The genes are TRBV7-9 and TRBJ1-3; D is uncertain. The V end lost 5 bases, the J end lost 0 bases, and 14 bases lay between the germline ends. CDR3 length: 16 residues. CDR1 is SEHNR and CDR2 is FQNEAQ in the germline V gene (reference sequence). The CDR3 DNA sequence: TGTGCCAGCAGCGAGCGACGGGATAACTCTGGAAACACCATATATTTT. It yields the protein CASSERRDNSGNTIYF.

The chain recombines TRBV4-2 with TRBJ2-2; 7 bases are a match to TRBD2. Germline V gives CDR1 LGHNA, CDR2 YNFKEQ. The CDR3 is 18 amino acids. V trimming: 0 bases; J trimming: 0 bases; junction bases outside the gene matches: 7. The CDR3, as DNA: TGTGCCAGCAGCCAAGAGCCTGCTAGCGGTCCGAACACCGGGGAGCTGTTTTTT. Residues: CASSQEPASGPNTGELFF.

This chain links TRBV4-1 with TRBJ2-2; D gene uncertain. Germline V gene lookup returns CDR1 MGHRA and CDR2 YSYEKL. This CDR3 has 18 amino acids. V lost 2 bases, J lost 4 bases, and 20 bases lay in between. The CDR3 loop reads CASSQTDVAASPTGELFF. The CDR3 coding sequence is TGCGCCAGCAGCCAAACTGACGTAGCAGCCTCCCCCACCGGGGAGCTGTTTTTT.

J is TRBJ2-7 and V is TRBV11-2; maybe TRBD2 (6 bases). The V gene lost 6 bases and the J gene lost 3 bases, with 18 bases spanning the gap. The CDR3 extends over 15 amino acids. Germline loops: CDR1 SGHAT, CDR2 FQNNGV. The CDR3 DNA reads TGTGCCAGCAGTCGACAGCCGGGAGTCCTCTACGAGCAGTACTTC. This translates into CASSRQPGVLYEQYF.

V usage is TRBV19 and J usage is TRBJ2-1, with 13 bases aligning to TRBD2. V lost 5 bases and J lost 6; bases outside the gene matches: 10. Germline V CDR1 and CDR2: LNHDA, SQIVND (reference sequence). This CDR3 has 17 residues. CDR3 nucleotide sequence: TGTGCCAGTAGTGCAACCACCGGGACTAGCGGGACCAATGAGCAGTTCTTC. Its protein is CASSATTGTSGTNEQFF.

The DNA for the CDR3 is TGTGCCAGCTCACCACCGGGGGGCAAGAATGAAAAACTGTTTTTT. Amino acids: CASSPPGGKNEKLFF. The chain is built from TRBV18 and TRBJ1-4; TRBD1 is a possible D gene (6 bases). This CDR3 contains 15 residues. CDR1 is KGHSH, CDR2 LQKENI, per germline. Trimming pared 0 bases from V and 5 bases from J, leaving 10 bases between. Full variable domain (outside the CDR3, taken from reference TRBV18 and TRBJ1-4): NAGVMQNPRHLVRRRGQEARLRCSPMKGHSHVYWYRQLPEEGLKFMVYLQKENIIDESGMPKERFSAEFPKEGPSILRIQQVVRGDSAAYFCASSPPGGKNEKLFFGSGTQLSVL.

The chain combines TRBV6-6 with TRBJ2-3; 7 bases line up with TRBD1. CDR1 is MNHNY and CDR2 is SVGAGI in the germline V gene (reference sequence). V shed 8 bases and J 2 bases; nucleotides not matched to a gene: 10. This CDR3 has 15 residues. The CDR3 DNA sequence: TGTGCCAGCGACCGTAAGGGGACAGCCACAGATACGCAGTATTTT. Its translation: CASDRKGTATDTQYF.

Comment on this clone: Other DNA sequences in this specimen translate into the identical CDR3. The rearrangement links TRBV9 to TRBJ2-2; 11 positions agree with TRBD2. The germline CDR1 and CDR2 sequences are SGDLS and YYNGEE. With 0 bases clipped from V and 2 bases from J, the junction kept 0 bases outside the gene matches. CDR3 length: 16 residues. The CDR3 is CASSVGLAGNTGELFF. CDR3 sequence (DNA): TGTGCCAGCAGCGTAGGACTAGCGGGAAACACCGGGGAGCTGTTTTTT.

The CDR3 nucleotides read TGTGCCAGCAGCTTGGGCCCCCAGGCTAGCACAGATACGCAGTATTTT. This encodes CASSLGPQASTDTQYF. The chain joins TRBV5-4 to TRBJ2-3; D is uncertain. CDR1 is SGHNT and CDR2 is YYREEE in the germline V gene (reference sequence). The CDR3 is 16 amino acids. With 0 bases removed from V and 0 bases from J, the gap between germline ends came to 11 bases. The full variable domain, completed using reference TRBV5-4 and TRBJ2-3, is ETGVTQSPTHLIKTRGQQVTLRCSSQSGHNTVSWYQQALGQGPQFIFQYYREEENGRGNFPPRFSGLQFPNYSSELNVNALELDDSALYLCASSLGPQASTDTQYFGPGTRLTVL.

The V gene is TRBV29-1, the J gene TRBJ1-3; the match to TRBD1 covers 7 bases. J lost 8 bases, V lost 6 bases, and 4 bases had no gene match. Per the germline V gene, CDR1 is SQVTM and CDR2 is ANQGSEA. CDR3 length: 11 residues. For the CDR3, the DNA is TGCAGCGTCGACAGGGCTGACACCATATATTTT. Translating it yields CSVDRADTIYF.

The V gene is TRBV6-4, the J gene TRBJ1-5; D is unresolved. The CDR3 totals 15 residues. The V end lost 2 bases, the J end lost 2 bases, and 10 bases lay between the germline ends. Germline CDR1 and CDR2: MRHNA and SNTAGT. The DNA of the CDR3 is TGTGCCAGCAGTGACGGTCGAATTTGCAATCAGCCCCAGCATTTT. Amino acids: CASSDGRICNQPQHF.

Regarding this clone: The junction departs from germline at one end; a sequencing error may be responsible. The gene calls are TRBV15 and TRBJ1-5, with D maybe TRBD1 (6 bases). CDR3 length: 15 amino acids. Germline V lookup: CDR1 LNHNV, CDR2 YYDKDF (reference sequence). The CDR3 sequence is CATSRDRGGGQLQHF. The CDR3 DNA reads TGTGCCACCAGCAGAGATCGAGGGGGAGGGCAGCTCCAGCATTTT.

J is TRBJ1-1 and V is TRBV19; D uncertain. Germline-derived CDR1 and CDR2 are LNHDA and SQIVND (reference sequence). This CDR3 has 13 amino acids. V was trimmed by 4 bases and J by 5 bases, leaving 11 bases between them. CDR3: CASSKGRRTEAFF. CDR3 nucleotides: TGTGCCAGTAGTAAGGGTCGTCGAACTGAAGCTTTCTTT.